The clone carrying this T cell receptor beta chain was observed a single time. Amplification used 60 Vbeta primers and 13 Jbeta primers. Repertoires were generated with immunoSEQ multiplex PCR, while TCRdb's copy carries only in-frame clones and drops some. The table shows 150,000 to 200,000 clones, with over 70% occurring only once. This sample stems from a study of cytomegalovirus exposure and HLA in healthy donors. Trimming at V came to 1 base and at J to 0 bases, leaving 4 bases not matched to a gene. Germline V lookup: CDR1 SGHRS, CDR2 YFSETQ. The CDR3 has 17 residues. The origin of this receptor is a woman aged 18-29 years in good health and CMV-seropositive. The sequencing input was PBMCs. The rearrangement uses TRBV5-1 and TRBJ2-6; 7 positions match TRBD1. Here the CDR3 reads CASSLTGDDSGANVLTF. Here the CDR3 DNA reads TGCGCCAGCAGCTTGACAGGGGATGACTCTGGGGCCAACGTCCTGACTTTC.